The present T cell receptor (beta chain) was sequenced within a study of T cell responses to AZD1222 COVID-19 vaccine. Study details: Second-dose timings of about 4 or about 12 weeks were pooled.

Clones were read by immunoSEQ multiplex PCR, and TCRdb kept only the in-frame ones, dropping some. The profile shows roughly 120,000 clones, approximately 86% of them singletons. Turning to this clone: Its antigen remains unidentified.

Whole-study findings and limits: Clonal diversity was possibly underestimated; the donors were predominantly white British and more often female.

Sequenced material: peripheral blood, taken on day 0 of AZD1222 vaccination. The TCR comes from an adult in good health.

CDR3 in DNA: TGTGCCAGCACCCCTGGCGGAGGACCCCTTATTCCGTATGGCTACACCTTC. This gives the protein CASTPGGGPLIPYGYTF. The chain links TRBV28 to TRBJ1-2, with no clear D. Between the trimmed V and J ends, which lost 7 bases and 5 bases, there was a span of 26 bases. The CDR3 spans 17 residues. Germline values: CDR1 MDHEN, CDR2 SYDVKM.